This is a list of T cell receptor beta chains from one sample in a study of neurological immune-mediated disorders. One entry per CDR3 protein, called by TCRdb with MiXCR from the 5' RACE reads. The sample shows 35,000 to 40,000 distinct CDR3 sequences, approximately 10% of them seen only once. Sequencing was carried out using CD4+ T cells from blood. The receptor source for this set is a woman in her twenties or thirties with HTLV-1-associated myelopathy (HAM/TSP). Each CDR3 is given without its conserved first and last residue. D genes are given only for firm matches.

j_call v_call d_call cdr3_aa
TRBJ2-1 TRBV7-9 NA ASSSERDYNEQF
TRBJ2-1 TRBV2 NA ASRDRTVGYNEQF
TRBJ1-5 TRBV20-1 NA SAGPREGVQPQH
TRBJ2-1 TRBV20-1 NA SAIDTRARFGDQF
TRBJ1-1 TRBV6-5 NA ASSWGANTEAF
TRBJ1-1 TRBV3-1 NA ASSQAGPVEAF
TRBJ2-7 TRBV20-1 NA SVLAMTPGKASDREQY
TRBJ2-3 TRBV5-1 TRBD1 ASSYGQGDTQY
TRBJ2-7 TRBV5-1 TRBD1 ASSLPRTGYYEQY
TRBJ1-1 TRBV29-1 NA SVVDSTEAF
TRBJ2-2 TRBV7-9 NA ATPPQRAGELF
TRBJ1-1 TRBV6-4 NA ASSDKTQGTEAF
TRBJ2-2 TRBV20-1 TRBD1 SARDGDRGSNTGELF
TRBJ2-3 TRBV7-2 NA ASSLVLFTDTQY